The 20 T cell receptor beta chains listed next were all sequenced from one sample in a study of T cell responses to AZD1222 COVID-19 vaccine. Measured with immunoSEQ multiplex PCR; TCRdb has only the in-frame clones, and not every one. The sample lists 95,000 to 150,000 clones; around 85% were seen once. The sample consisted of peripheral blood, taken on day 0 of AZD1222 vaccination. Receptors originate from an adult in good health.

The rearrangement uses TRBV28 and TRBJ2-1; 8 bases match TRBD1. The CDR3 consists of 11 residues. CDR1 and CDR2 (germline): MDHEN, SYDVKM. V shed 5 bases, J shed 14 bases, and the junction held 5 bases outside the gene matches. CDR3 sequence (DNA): TGTGCCAGCAGTCTCGACAGGGGCGAGTTCTTC. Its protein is CASSLDRGEFF. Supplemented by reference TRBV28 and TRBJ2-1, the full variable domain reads DVKVTQSSRYLVKRTGEKVFLECVQDMDHENMFWYRQDPGLGLRLIYFSYDVKMKEKGDIPEGYSVSREKKERFSLILESASTNQTSMYLCASSLDRGEFFGPGTRLTVL.

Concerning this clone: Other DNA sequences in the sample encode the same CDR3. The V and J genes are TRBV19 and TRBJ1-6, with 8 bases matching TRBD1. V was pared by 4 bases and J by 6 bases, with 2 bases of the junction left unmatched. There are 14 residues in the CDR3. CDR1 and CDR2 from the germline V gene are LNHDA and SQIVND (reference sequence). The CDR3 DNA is TGTGCCAGTAGTACAACAGGGGGTAATTCACCCCTCCACTTT. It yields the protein CASSTTGGNSPLHF.

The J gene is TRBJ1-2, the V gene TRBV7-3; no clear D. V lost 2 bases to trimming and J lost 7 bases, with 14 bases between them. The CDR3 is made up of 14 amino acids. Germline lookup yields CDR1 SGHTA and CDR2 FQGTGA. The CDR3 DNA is TGTGCCAGCAGCTTAGAGGCGGGGAGGACTGGCTACACCTTC. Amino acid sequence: CASSLEAGRTGYTF.

Written as DNA, the CDR3 is TGTGCCAGCAGCCAGCGGGTTAGGTGGGCCCAGTACTTC. Translating it yields CASSQRVRWAQYF. The V call is TRBV3-1 (or the pseudogene TRBV3-2), the J call TRBJ2-5; D might be TRBD2 (5 bases). V lost 3 bases to trimming and J lost 9 bases, with 14 bases between them. CDR1 LGHDT and CDR2 YNNKEL come from the germline V gene (reference sequence). The CDR3 extends over 13 amino acids.

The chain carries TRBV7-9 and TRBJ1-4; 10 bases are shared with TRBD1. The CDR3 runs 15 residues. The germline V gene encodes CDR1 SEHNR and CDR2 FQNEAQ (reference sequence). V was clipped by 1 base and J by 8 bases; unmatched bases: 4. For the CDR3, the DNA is TGTGCCAGCAGCTTAGGGACAGGGGGAAGGGAAAAACTGTTTTTT. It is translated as CASSLGTGGREKLFF.

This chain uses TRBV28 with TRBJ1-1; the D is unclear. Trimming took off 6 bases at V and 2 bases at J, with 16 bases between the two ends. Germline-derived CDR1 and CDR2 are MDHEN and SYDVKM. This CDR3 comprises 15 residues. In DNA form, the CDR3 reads TGTGCCAGCAGCTCAACATTCAACCAAAACACTGAAGCTTTCTTT. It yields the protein CASSSTFNQNTEAFF.

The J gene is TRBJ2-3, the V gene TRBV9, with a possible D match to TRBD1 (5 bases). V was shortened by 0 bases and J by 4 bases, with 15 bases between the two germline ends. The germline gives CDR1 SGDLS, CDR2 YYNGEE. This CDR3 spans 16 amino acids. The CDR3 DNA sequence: TGTGCCAGCAGCGTAGCGGCAGGGCAATCCGCAGATACGCAGTATTTT. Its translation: CASSVAAGQSADTQYF.

The CDR3 nucleotides read TGTGCCAGCAGCGTTGGCGGGATGAACACTGAAGCTTTCTTT. Its protein is CASSVGGMNTEAFF. The chain joins TRBV9 to TRBJ1-1; D gene ambiguous. The V end lost 2 bases, the J end lost 0 bases, and 8 bases lay between the germline ends. From germline, CDR1 is SGDLS and CDR2 YYNGEE. CDR3 length equals 14 residues.

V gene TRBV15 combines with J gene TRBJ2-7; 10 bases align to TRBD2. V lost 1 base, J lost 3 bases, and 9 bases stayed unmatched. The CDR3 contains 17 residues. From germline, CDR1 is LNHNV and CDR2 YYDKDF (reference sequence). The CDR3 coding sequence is TGTGCCACCAGCAGAGTTGTTGGGGCTAGCGGGAGCTACGAGCAGTACTTC. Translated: CATSRVVGASGSYEQYF.

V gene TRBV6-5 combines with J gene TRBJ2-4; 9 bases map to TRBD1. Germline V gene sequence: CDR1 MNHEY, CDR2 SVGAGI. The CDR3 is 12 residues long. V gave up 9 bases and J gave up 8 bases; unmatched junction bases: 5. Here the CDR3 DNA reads TGTGCCAGTAGCCGGGACAGGGACATTCAGTACTTC. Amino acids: CASSRDRDIQYF.

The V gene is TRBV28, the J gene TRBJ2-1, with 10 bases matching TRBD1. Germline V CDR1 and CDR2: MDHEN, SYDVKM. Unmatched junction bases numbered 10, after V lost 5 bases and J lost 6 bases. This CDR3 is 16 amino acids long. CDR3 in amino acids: CASSLGGTGASNEQFF. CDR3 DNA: TGTGCCAGCAGTCTAGGGGGGACAGGGGCTAGCAATGAGCAGTTCTTC.

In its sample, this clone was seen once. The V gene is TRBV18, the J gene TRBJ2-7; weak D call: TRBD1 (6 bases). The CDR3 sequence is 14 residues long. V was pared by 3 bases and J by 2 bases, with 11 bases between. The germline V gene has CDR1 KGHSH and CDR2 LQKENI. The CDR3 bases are TGTGCCAGCTCACCCTCGACAGGCGCCTACGAGCAGTACTTC. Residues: CASSPSTGAYEQYF.

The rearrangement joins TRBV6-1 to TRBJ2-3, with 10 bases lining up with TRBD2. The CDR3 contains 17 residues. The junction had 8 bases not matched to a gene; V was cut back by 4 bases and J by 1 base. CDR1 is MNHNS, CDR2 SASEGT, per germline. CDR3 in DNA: TGTGCCAGCAGTGGACCTAGCGGGAGAGGCGGCACAGATACGCAGTATTTT. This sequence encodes CASSGPSGRGGTDTQYF.

The CDR3 region has the DNA TGTGCCTGGAGTCCTAGAGGGGTAATCGGCGCCTACAATGAGCAGTTCTTC. Its protein is CAWSPRGVIGAYNEQFF. The chain employs TRBV30 and TRBJ2-1, with D perhaps given as TRBD1 or TRBD2 (5 bases each). Germline-derived CDR1 and CDR2 are GTSNPN and SVGIG (reference sequence). With 2 bases removed from V and 2 bases from J, the gap between germline ends came to 19 bases. This CDR3 has 17 amino acids.

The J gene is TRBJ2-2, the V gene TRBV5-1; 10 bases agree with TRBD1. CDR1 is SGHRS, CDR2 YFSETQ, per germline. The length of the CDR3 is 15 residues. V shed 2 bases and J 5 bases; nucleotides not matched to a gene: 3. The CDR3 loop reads CASSFGQGVTGELFF. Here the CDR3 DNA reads TGCGCCAGCAGCTTTGGACAGGGGGTTACCGGGGAGCTGTTTTTT.

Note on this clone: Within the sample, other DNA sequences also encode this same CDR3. The CDR3 reads CATSDPVSYEQYF. CDR3 in DNA: TGTGCCACCAGTGACCCCGTGAGCTACGAGCAGTACTTC. V usage is TRBV24-1 and J usage is TRBJ2-7, with unresolved D. The CDR3 covers 13 residues. V lost 4 bases and J 3 bases, leaving 9 bases between the germline ends. Per germline, CDR1 KGHDR and CDR2 SFDVKD.

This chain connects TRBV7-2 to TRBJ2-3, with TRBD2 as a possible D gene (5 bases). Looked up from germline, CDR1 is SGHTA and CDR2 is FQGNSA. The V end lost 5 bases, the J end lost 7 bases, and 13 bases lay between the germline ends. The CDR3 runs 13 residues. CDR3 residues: CASSTPGSNTQYF. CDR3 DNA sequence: TGTGCCAGCAGCACACCGGGGTCCAATACGCAGTATTTT.

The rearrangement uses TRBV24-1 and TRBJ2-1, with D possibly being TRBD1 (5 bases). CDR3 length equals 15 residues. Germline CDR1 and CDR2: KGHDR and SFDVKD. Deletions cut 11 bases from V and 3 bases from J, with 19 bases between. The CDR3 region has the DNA TGTGCCAGCTCCGGTGGACAAAGTAACTACAATGAGCAGTTCTTC. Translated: CASSGGQSNYNEQFF.

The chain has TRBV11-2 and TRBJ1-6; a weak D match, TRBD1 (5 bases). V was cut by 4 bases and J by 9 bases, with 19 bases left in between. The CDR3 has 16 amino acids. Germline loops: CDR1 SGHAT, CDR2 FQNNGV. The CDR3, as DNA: TGTGCCAGCAGCTCAGGGCGGGGCAGCGGTAGTTCACCCCTCCACTTT. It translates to CASSSGRGSGSSPLHF.

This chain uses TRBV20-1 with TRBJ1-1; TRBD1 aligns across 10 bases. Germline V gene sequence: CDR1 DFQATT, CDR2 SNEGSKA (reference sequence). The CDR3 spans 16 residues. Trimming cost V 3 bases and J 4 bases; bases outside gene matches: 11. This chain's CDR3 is CSASPDRGRKGTEAFF. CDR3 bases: TGCAGTGCTAGTCCGGACAGGGGGAGAAAAGGCACTGAAGCTTTCTTT.